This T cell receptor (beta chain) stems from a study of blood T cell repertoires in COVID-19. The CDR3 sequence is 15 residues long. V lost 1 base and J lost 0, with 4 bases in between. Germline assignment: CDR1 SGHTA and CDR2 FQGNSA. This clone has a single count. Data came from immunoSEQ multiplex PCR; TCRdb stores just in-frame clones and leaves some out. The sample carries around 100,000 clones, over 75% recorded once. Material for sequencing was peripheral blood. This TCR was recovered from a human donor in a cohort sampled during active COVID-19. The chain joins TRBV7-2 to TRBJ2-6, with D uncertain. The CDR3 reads CASSLGVSGANVLTF. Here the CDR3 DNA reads TGTGCCAGCAGCTTAGGCGTCTCTGGGGCCAACGTCCTGACTTTC.